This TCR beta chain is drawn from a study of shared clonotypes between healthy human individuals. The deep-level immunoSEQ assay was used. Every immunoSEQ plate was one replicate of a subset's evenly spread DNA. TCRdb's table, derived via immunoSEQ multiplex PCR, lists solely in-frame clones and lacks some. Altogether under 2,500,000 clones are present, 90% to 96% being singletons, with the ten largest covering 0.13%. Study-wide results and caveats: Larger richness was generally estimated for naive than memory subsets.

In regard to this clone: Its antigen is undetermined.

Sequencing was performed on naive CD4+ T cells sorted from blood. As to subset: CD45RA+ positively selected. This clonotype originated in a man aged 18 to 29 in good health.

In DNA form, the CDR3 reads TGCGCCAGCAGCCCAGACAGGACGAACACCGGGGAGCTGTTTTTT. It is translated as CASSPDRTNTGELFF. The chain is built from TRBV4-1 and TRBJ2-2, with a tentative D call TRBD1 (6 bases). The length of the CDR3 is 15 residues. Trimming cost V 4 bases and J 0 bases, with 9 bases left between them. Germline loops: CDR1 MGHRA, CDR2 YSYEKL.